The T cell receptor (beta chain) described here comes from a study of blood T cell repertoires in COVID-19. The CDR3 length is 13 residues. V was shortened by 0 bases and J by 14 bases, with 11 bases between the two germline ends. In germline, CDR1 is SGHDN, CDR2 FVKESK. Original handling: Researchers report that nucleated cell counts were estimated from reference gene primer amplification. Profiling relied on immunoSEQ multiplex PCR, and the TCRdb table lists in-frame clones only, not all of them. The V and J calls and clone size are taken from that table; D and trimming were inferred from the DNA. The sample yields over 150,000 clones, 65% to 90% seen once.

The clonotype comes from a woman aged 55-75 years with COVID-19, enrolled during active disease. The sample was peripheral blood. The chain carries TRBV14 and TRBJ1-6; weak D call: TRBD1 (5 bases). CDR3 nucleotides: TGTGCCAGCAGCCAAGACAGGGTTTTAACCCTCCACTTT. This sequence encodes CASSQDRVLTLHF.